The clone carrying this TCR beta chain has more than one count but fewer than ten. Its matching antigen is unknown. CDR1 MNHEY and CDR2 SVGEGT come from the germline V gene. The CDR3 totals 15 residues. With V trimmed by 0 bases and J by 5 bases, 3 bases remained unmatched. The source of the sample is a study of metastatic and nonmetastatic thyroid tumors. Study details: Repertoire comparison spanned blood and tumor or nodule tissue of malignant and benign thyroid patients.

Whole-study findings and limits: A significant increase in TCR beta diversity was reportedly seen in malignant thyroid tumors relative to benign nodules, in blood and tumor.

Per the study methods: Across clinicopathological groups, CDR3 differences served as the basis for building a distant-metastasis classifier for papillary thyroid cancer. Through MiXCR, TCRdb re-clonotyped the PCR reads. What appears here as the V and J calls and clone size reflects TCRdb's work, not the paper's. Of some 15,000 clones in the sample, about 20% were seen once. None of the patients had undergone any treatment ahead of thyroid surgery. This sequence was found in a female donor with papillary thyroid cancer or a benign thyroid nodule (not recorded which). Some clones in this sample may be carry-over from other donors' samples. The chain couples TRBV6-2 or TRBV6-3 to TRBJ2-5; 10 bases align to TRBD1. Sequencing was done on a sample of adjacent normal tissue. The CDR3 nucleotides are TGTGCCAGCAGTTACTCGACAGGGGGCAGGGAGACCCAGTACTTC. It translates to CASSYSTGGRETQYF.